Each of the 28 T cell receptor beta chains below was sequenced from the same sample in a study of regulatory T cells in long-lasting Graves disease (dated by TCRdb to 2020 to 2023). The receptor library was made with multiplex PCR. Instrument used: Illumina HiSeq 4000. To build TCR beta libraries, CDR3 regions were amplified by Arm-PCR using iRepertoire HTBI primers. The public reads were reanalyzed by TCRdb: fastp trimming at Q25, MiXCR alignment, in-frame beta chains only. A single entry per CDR3 protein holds the most common genes and DNA from its merged rows. The sample data list 530,000 or so distinct CDR3 sequences, and approximately 13% of these were observed just once. The top ten hold under 10% of the sample. What this sample's time point label stands for: newly diagnosed GD, antithyroid drugs for less than 3 months. For both TCR sequencing and RNA sequencing, RNA was extracted from PBMCs in TRIzol.

The sample also formed part of further work on T cells in Graves' hyperthyroidism and ophthalmopathy.

The specimen was peripheral blood mononuclear cells (PBMCs), collected at new diagnosis, from a patient treated with antithyroid drugs. Receptors originate from a man aged 30 to 45 with Graves disease. Donor details come from another sample of the same person, matched by shared clones.

Comments on this clonotype: A clone one base away is much larger, so this may be a read error. The V and J genes are TRBV12-3 or TRBV12-4 and TRBJ2-7; 7 nucleotides align to TRBD2. The CDR3 totals 13 residues. Trimming cost V 4 bases and J 4 bases; bases outside gene matches: 4. The CDR3 here is CASSWGGVYEQYF. CDR3 DNA: TGTGCCAGCAGTTGGGGGGGGGTTTACGAGCAGTACTTC.

This clonotype has ten or more counts. V gene TRBV30 combines with J gene TRBJ1-1; D may be TRBD1 (6 bases). Germline CDR1 is GTSNPN and CDR2 is SVGIG (reference sequence). V lost 8 bases and J 1 base, leaving 14 bases between the germline ends. The CDR3 runs to 13 residues. The CDR3 region is CAGPQGSNTEAFF. The CDR3 DNA reads TGTGCCGGCCCACAGGGTTCGAACACTGAAGCTTTCTTT.

The sample holds a few counts of this clonotype. This is likely a read error, given that the CDR3 carries no conserved phenylalanine or tryptophan at its end. The chain uses TRBV7-9 and TRBJ1-2, with 8 nucleotides matching TRBD1. CDR3 length: 15 residues. Per germline, CDR1 SEHNR and CDR2 FQNEAQ (reference sequence). The V segment lost 5 bases and the J segment 8 bases; nucleotides outside the gene matches: 13. This CDR3 reads CASSPHTDRVEGYTL. In DNA, the CDR3 is TGTGCCAGCAGCCCCCACACGGACAGGGTAGAAGGCTACACCCTC.

On this clonotype: This may come from a read error, since a much larger clone is one base off. The chain uses TRBV30 and TRBJ2-1; 8 bases align to TRBD1. The CDR3 length is 16 residues. Germline assignment: CDR1 GTSNPN and CDR2 SVGIG (reference sequence). The CDR3 nucleotides are TGTGCCTGGAGTGTAAAGCCGGACAGGGCCCACAATGAGCGGTTCTTC. Translating gives CAWSVKPDRAHNERFF.

This clonotype was found many times. Mismatch with germline at one junction end may stem from a read error. V gene TRBV5-1 combines with J gene TRBJ2-7; D unclear. CDR1 is SGHRS, CDR2 YFSETQ, per germline. The CDR3 extends over 14 amino acids. CDR3 residues: CASSLRAGNGEQYF. The DNA for the CDR3 is TGTGCCAGCAGCTTACGCGCAGGAAACGGCGAGCAGTACTTC.

This clonotype was counted many times. The chain links TRBV29-1 to TRBJ2-3; possibly TRBD1 for D (5 bases). CDR1 and CDR2 from the germline V gene are SQVTM and ANQGSEA. Trimming left V 4 bases short and J 1 base short, with 12 bases between. The CDR3 length is 14 residues. This CDR3 reads CSVADSPRTDTQYF. CDR3 nucleotide sequence: TGCAGCGTTGCAGACAGTCCCCGCACAGATACGCAGTATTTT.

The chain recombines TRBV6-4 with TRBJ1-6; possible D gene TRBD1, 5 bases. The CDR3 is 15 residues long. The germline V gene has CDR1 MRHNA and CDR2 SNTAGT. V lost 4 bases and J lost 9, with 16 bases in between. In DNA, the CDR3 is TGTGCCAGCAGTGCGTCCCGGGACGTTCTTTCACCCCTCCACTTT. Amino acid sequence: CASSASRDVLSPLHF.

This clonotype was recorded at least ten times. The rearrangement uses TRBV2 and TRBJ1-1; D is undetermined. The CDR3 consists of 14 residues. Trimming cost V 7 bases and J 2 bases, with 14 bases left between them. CDR1 SNHLY and CDR2 FYNNEI come from the germline V gene. In DNA, the CDR3 is TGTGCCAGCACCCAAGGGTCCCTAAACACTGAAGCTTTCTTT. Protein product: CASTQGSLNTEAFF.

This clonotype occurred many times. The chain combines TRBV5-1 with TRBJ2-3; no firm D call. Germline assignment: CDR1 SGHRS and CDR2 YFSETQ. The CDR3 spans 13 residues. Trimming removed 4 bases at V and 2 bases at J, with 8 bases between. CDR3 residues: CASSGDNTDTQYF. The CDR3 DNA sequence: TGCGCCAGCAGCGGAGACAACACAGATACGCAGTATTTT.

This clonotype was seen ten or more times. The chain uses TRBV27 and TRBJ1-5; D is undetermined. The length of the CDR3 is 14 residues. Between the trimmed V and J ends, which lost 6 bases and 0 bases, there was a span of 9 bases. Germline V gene lookup returns CDR1 MNHEY and CDR2 SMNVEV (reference sequence). CDR3 residues: CASSQVISNQPQHF. CDR3 nucleotide sequence: TGTGCCAGCAGCCAAGTGATTAGCAATCAGCCCCAGCATTTT.

The chain uses TRBV19 and TRBJ2-2; 9 bases are shared with TRBD2. The CDR3 runs to 15 residues. V lost 7 bases to trimming and J lost 4 bases; unmatched junction nucleotides: 7. Germline loops: CDR1 LNHDA, CDR2 SQIVND (reference sequence). CDR3 sequence (DNA): TGTGCCAGTACCGAGCGGGAGGAAAGCACCGGGGAGCTGTTTTTT. This sequence encodes CASTEREESTGELFF. Full variable domain (missing parts from reference TRBV19 and TRBJ2-2): DGGITQSPKYLFRKEGQNVTLSCEQNLNHDAMYWYRQDPGQGLRLIYYSQIVNDFQKGDIAEGYSVSREKKESFPLTVTSAQKNPTAFYLCASTEREESTGELFFGEGSRLTVL.

This clonotype was observed many times. The chain has TRBV14 and TRBJ2-5; D might be TRBD2 (5 bases). V was shortened by 3 bases and J by 4 bases, with 18 bases between the two germline ends. Germline assignment: CDR1 SGHDN and CDR2 FVKESK. CDR3 length equals 16 residues. The CDR3 loop reads CASSHTGSGRRETQYF. The CDR3 nucleotides are TGTGCCAGCAGCCATACGGGCAGCGGACGTCGAGAGACCCAGTACTTC.

At least ten counts were recorded for this clonotype. V gene TRBV6-2 or TRBV6-3 combines with J gene TRBJ2-2; TRBD1 matches at 8 bases. The V and J ends lost 5 bases and 4 bases, in that order; junction bases with no gene match: 3. The CDR3 extends over 14 amino acids. From germline, CDR1 is MNHEY and CDR2 SVGEGT. CDR3 sequence (DNA): TGTGCCAGCAGTCGACAGGGGCCCACCGGGGAGCTGTTTTTT. Translating gives CASSRQGPTGELFF.

This clonotype was picked up many times. The chain couples TRBV12-3 or TRBV12-4 to TRBJ2-5, with TRBD2 matching over 8 bases. The CDR3 is made up of 15 amino acids. The J segment lost 5 bases and the V segment lost 3 bases, leaving 8 bases of the junction unmatched. The CDR3 DNA follows: TGTGCCAGCAGTTTCGGTGGAACTAGCGGTGAGACCCAGTACTTC. Its translation is CASSFGGTSGETQYF.

This clonotype occurred a few times. The V call is TRBV20-1, the J call TRBJ1-2; 8 nucleotides align to TRBD1. V lost 7 bases and J lost 4; bases outside the gene matches: 14. Per the germline V gene, CDR1 is DFQATT and CDR2 is SNEGSKA (reference sequence). The CDR3 runs to 15 residues. CDR3 sequence: CSVRDRSPLLYGYTF. Here the CDR3 DNA reads TGCAGTGTGAGGGACAGGTCCCCACTCCTCTATGGCTACACCTTC.

This clonotype was detected many times. Mismatch with germline at one junction end may stem from a read error. The chain combines TRBV11-2 with TRBJ1-4; D unclear. The CDR3 contains 11 residues. Germline V lookup: CDR1 SGHAT, CDR2 FQNNGV. The CDR3: CASSLDGKLFF. CDR3 coding DNA: TGTGCCAGCAGCCTAGACGGAAAACTGTTTTTT.

The chain carries TRBV27 and TRBJ2-7; no clear D. V dropped 3 bases and J dropped 1 base, with 10 bases sitting between them. This CDR3 spans 14 amino acids. Per germline, CDR1 MNHEY and CDR2 SMNVEV (reference sequence). CDR3 region: CASSFSYGSYEQYF. The CDR3 region has the DNA TGTGCCAGCAGTTTCTCCTACGGTTCCTACGAGCAGTACTTC.

This clonotype was recorded at least ten times. The chain has TRBV5-1 and TRBJ2-1; 9 bases are shared with TRBD2. The CDR3 has 15 residues. Germline values: CDR1 SGHRS, CDR2 YFSETQ. With V trimmed by 0 bases and J by 5 bases, 3 bases remained unmatched. The CDR3 nucleotides read TGCGCCAGCAGCTTGGATGCGGGAGGGGACAATGAGCAGTTCTTC. It yields the protein CASSLDAGGDNEQFF.

This clonotype was seen a few times. The gene calls are TRBV6-1 and TRBJ2-3; 8 bases line up with TRBD1. Germline loops: CDR1 MNHNS, CDR2 SASEGT. V lost 2 bases and J lost 3; bases outside the gene matches: 7. This CDR3 is 16 amino acids long. CDR3 residues: CASSEYGRGRTDTQYF. The CDR3, as DNA: TGTGCCAGCAGTGAATATGGCAGGGGGCGAACAGATACGCAGTATTTT.

This clonotype appeared many times. The rearrangement uses TRBV27 and TRBJ2-1, with 7 nucleotides matching TRBD2. Unmatched junction bases numbered 2, after V lost 3 bases and J lost 0 bases. Germline lookup yields CDR1 MNHEY and CDR2 SMNVEV (reference sequence). This CDR3 has 15 residues. The CDR3 sequence: CASSFSGNSYNEQFF. DNA of the CDR3: TGTGCCAGCAGTTTCAGCGGGAACTCCTACAATGAGCAGTTCTTC.

Regarding this clonotype: In this CDR3 the conserved last residue, phenylalanine or tryptophan, is missing, so a read error is likely. The chain couples TRBV5-1 to TRBJ2-7; TRBD2 aligns across 7 bases. The CDR3 length is 13 residues. Germline V gene data show CDR1 as SGHRS and CDR2 as YFSETQ. The junction had 1 base not matched to a gene; V was cut back by 2 bases and J by 2 bases. CDR3 in amino acids: CASSLSGTYEQYL. CDR3 sequence (DNA): TGCGCCAGCAGCTTAAGCGGGACCTACGAGCAGTACCTC.

In its sample, this clonotype was seen a few times. This chain uses TRBV27 with TRBJ2-5; 7 nucleotides match TRBD1. CDR3 length: 15 amino acids. Unmatched junction bases numbered 16, after V lost 6 bases and J lost 9 bases. The germline CDR1 and CDR2 sequences are MNHEY and SMNVEV (reference sequence). The CDR3 nucleotides read TGTGCCAGCAGCCAACAACAGGGGCTCGGATTGGCCCAGTACTTC. It translates to CASSQQQGLGLAQYF.

The V gene is TRBV10-1, the J gene TRBJ2-1; no definite D call. From germline, CDR1 is WNHNN and CDR2 SYGVQD (reference sequence). The CDR3 totals 14 residues. V was shortened by 4 bases and J by 9 bases, with 16 bases between the two germline ends. CDR3 residues: CASSVVARTGEQFF. CDR3 DNA: TGCGCCAGCAGTGTTGTTGCGAGGACGGGTGAGCAGTTCTTC.

This clonotype has just a few counts. The rearrangement links TRBV28 to TRBJ2-5; a weak D match, TRBD1 (5 bases). V was clipped by 4 bases and J by 1 base, with 16 bases between them. The CDR3 is made up of 16 amino acids. Per the germline V gene, CDR1 is MDHEN and CDR2 is SYDVKM. CDR3 coding DNA: TGTGCCAGCAGTTCTACCCCTCAGGGATTCCAAGAGACCCAGTACTTC. It yields the protein CASSSTPQGFQETQYF.

CDR3: CSARRDSETQYF. CDR3 coding DNA: TGCAGTGCTAGGCGGGACTCAGAGACCCAGTACTTC. The chain has TRBV20-1 and TRBJ2-5; D may be TRBD2 (6 bases). V was cut by 3 bases and J by 4 bases, with 9 bases left in between. Germline V lookup: CDR1 DFQATT, CDR2 SNEGSKA (reference sequence). The CDR3 is made up of 12 amino acids.

This clonotype was detected ten times or more. V is TRBV5-1 and J is TRBJ2-5, with 9 bases fitting TRBD1. J lost 5 bases, V lost 3 bases, and 5 bases had no gene match. CDR3 length equals 14 residues. Germline V CDR1 and CDR2: SGHRS, YFSETQ. CDR3 protein: CASSWGTGSETQYF. As DNA, the CDR3 is TGCGCCAGCAGCTGGGGGACAGGGTCGGAGACCCAGTACTTC. Supplemented by reference TRBV5-1 and TRBJ2-5, the full variable domain reads KAGVTQTPRYLIKTRGQQVTLSCSPISGHRSVSWYQQTPGQGLQFLFEYFSETQRNKGNFPGRFSGRQFSNSRSEMNVSTLELGDSALYLCASSWGTGSETQYFGPGTRLLVL.

There are many counts of this clonotype. This rearrangement joins TRBV13 to TRBJ2-7, with 7 bases lining up with TRBD1. Germline CDR1 is PRHDT and CDR2 is FYEKMQ (reference sequence). The CDR3 covers 13 residues. Trimming at V came to 7 bases and at J to 3 bases, leaving 6 bases not matched to a gene. The CDR3 nucleotides are TGTGCCAGCACCGTACAGGGGCGCTACGAGCAGTACTTC. It encodes CASTVQGRYEQYF.

As for this clonotype: A junction boundary mismatches the germline segment, possibly from a read error. The chain joins TRBV30 to TRBJ1-5, with a tentative D call TRBD1 (5 bases). CDR3 length equals 14 residues. CDR1 and CDR2 (germline): GTSNPN, SVGIG (reference sequence). The CDR3 nucleotides are TGTGCCGGGAGTGGTCAGGGCATTAATCAGCCCCAGCATTTT. This gives the protein CAGSGQGINQPQHF.